This TCR beta chain is from a study of CD8 T cells in Susac syndrome. When the RNA was reverse transcribed, random hexamers were used with an input of about 0.5 to 1 ug. With immunoSEQ multiplex PCR, TCR beta CDR3 was amplified across 54 Vbeta and 13 Jbeta. TCRdb recomputed calls from the immunoSEQ multiplex PCR reads with MiXCR, one row per CDR3 protein. The sample holds about 200,000 distinct CDR3 sequences, 95% seen once. In regard to this clonotype: The antigen remains undetermined.

Study results and limitations: Acknowledgment was made by the study that its TCR sequencing and HLA analysis involved a relatively small number of individuals.

Germline CDR1 and CDR2: MNHEY and SMNVEV (reference sequence). The V gene lost 6 bases and the J gene lost 6 bases, with 18 bases spanning the gap. This CDR3 has 14 residues. The chain links TRBV27 to TRBJ2-7; D is perhaps TRBD2 (6 bases). Source material: CD4+ T cells from PBMCs. The source is a human donor in good health. In DNA, the CDR3 is TGTGCCAGCAGCTATGTCGGCGGGGTCGGCGAGCAGTACTTC. Translating gives CASSYVGGVGEQYF.